The clone carrying this T cell receptor beta chain showed up just a few times. Its antigen is as yet unknown. The V and J ends lost 6 bases and 0 bases, in that order; junction bases with no gene match: 6. The CDR3 loop spans 16 amino acids. The germline gives CDR1 MNHEY, CDR2 SMNVEV (reference sequence). TCRdb re-called the 5' RACE reads through MiXCR, storing one row per CDR3 protein. The sample consists of 70,000 to 90,000 distinct CDR3 sequences, 5.5% to 6.5% of them appearing once. The data belong to a study of neurological immune-mediated disorders. Regarding the study as a whole: Phylogenetic grouping assigned the repertoires of 18 of 34 multiple sclerosis patients to a single cluster of related CDR3 sequences. This cluster may be a repertoire-level signature.

Described time point: longitudinal time-point 2. This TCR came from a woman in her sixties or seventies with multiple sclerosis. Sequenced sample: PBMCs. The V gene is TRBV27, the J gene TRBJ2-2, with 8 bases fitting TRBD2. As DNA, the CDR3 is TGTGCCAGCAGGTTGGGCGGGGGGACGAACACCGGGGAGCTGTTTTTT. Protein: CASRLGGGTNTGELFF.